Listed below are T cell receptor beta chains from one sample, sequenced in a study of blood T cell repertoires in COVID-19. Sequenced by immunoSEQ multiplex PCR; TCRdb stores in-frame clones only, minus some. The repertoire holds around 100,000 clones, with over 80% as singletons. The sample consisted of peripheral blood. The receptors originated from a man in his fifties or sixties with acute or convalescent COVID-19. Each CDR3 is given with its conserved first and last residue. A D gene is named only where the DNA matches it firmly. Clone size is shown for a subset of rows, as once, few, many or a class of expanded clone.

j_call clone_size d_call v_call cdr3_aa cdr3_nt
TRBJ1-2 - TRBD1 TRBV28 CASSPTGTYGYTF TGTGCCAGCAGTCCGACAGGGACTTATGGCTACACCTTC
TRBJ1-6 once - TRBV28 CAIRPSGNSPLHF TGTGCCATCCGCCCGTCAGGGAATTCACCCCTCCACTTT
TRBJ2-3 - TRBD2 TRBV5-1 CASTLAGYSTDTQYF TGCGCCAGCACCCTAGCGGGATACAGCACAGATACGCAGTATTTT
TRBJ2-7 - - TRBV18 CASSPGTDYEQYF TGTGCCAGCTCACCTGGGACTGATTACGAGCAGTACTTC
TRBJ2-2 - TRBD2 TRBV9 CASSVLAGVTGELFF TGTGCCAGCAGCGTACTAGCGGGAGTTACCGGGGAGCTGTTTTTT
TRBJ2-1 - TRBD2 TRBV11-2 CASRPNRGEGNEQFF TGTGCCAGCAGACCCAATCGGGGGGAAGGAAATGAGCAGTTCTTC
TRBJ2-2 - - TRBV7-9 CASSPGLESPGELFF TGTGCCAGCAGCCCAGGCCTCGAATCGCCCGGGGAGCTGTTTTTT
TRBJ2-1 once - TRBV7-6 CASSLYAGINEQFF TGTGCCAGCAGCTTATACGCGGGAATTAATGAGCAGTTCTTC
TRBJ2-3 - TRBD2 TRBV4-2 CASSPVAGEGTDTQYF TGTGCCAGCAGCCCCGTAGCGGGAGAGGGCACAGATACGCAGTATTTT
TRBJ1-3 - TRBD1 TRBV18 CASSPGQGNTIYF TGTGCCAGCTCACCGGGACAGGGAAACACCATATATTTT